Each of the 11 T cell receptor beta chains below was sequenced from the same sample in a study of blood T cells in healthy people across ages. Using a J-beta primer mix together with a sample-barcoded 5' primer, a second PCR was run for roughly 7 to 11 cycles. TCRdb fed the 5' RACE reads into MiXCR, producing one record per CDR3 protein. The sample includes about 1.5 million distinct CDR3 sequences, roughly 40% of them seen just once. Sequenced: blood. The receptor source for this set is a woman aged 18-30 years in good health.

This clonotype was recorded a few times. This sequence joins TRBV20-1 and TRBJ2-1, with 7 nucleotides matching TRBD2. This CDR3 comprises 14 residues. Trimming removed 3 bases from V and 3 bases from J; junction bases left unmatched: 5. Germline V gives CDR1 DFQATT, CDR2 SNEGSKA (reference sequence). This CDR3 is CSASGGSNYNEQFF. In nucleotides, the CDR3 is TGCAGTGCTAGCGGCGGGAGTAACTACAATGAGCAGTTCTTC.

This clonotype has only a few counts. The V and J genes are TRBV6-5 and TRBJ1-2; 7 bases are a match to TRBD1. V shed 6 bases, J shed 6 bases, and the junction held 7 bases outside the gene matches. CDR3 length: 13 amino acids. Germline-derived CDR1 and CDR2 are MNHEY and SVGAGI. In DNA, the CDR3 is TGTGCCAGCAGCCCCCGGGACAGCCATGGCTACACCTTC. This sequence encodes CASSPRDSHGYTF.

The rearrangement links TRBV11-1 to TRBJ2-3, with 11 bases fitting TRBD1. The length of the CDR3 is 15 residues. After removal of 5 bases from V and 2 bases from J, the junction contained 3 bases not matched to a gene. CDR1 SGHAT and CDR2 FQDESV come from the germline V gene (reference sequence). Written as DNA, the CDR3 is TGTGCCAGCAGCACGGGACAGGGGGACACAGATACGCAGTATTTT. Amino acid sequence: CASSTGQGDTDTQYF. Using reference TRBV11-1 and TRBJ2-3 for the parts outside the CDR3, the full variable domain is EAEVAQSPRYKITEKSQAVAFWCDPISGHATLYWYRQILGQGPELLVQFQDESVVDDSQLPKDRFSAERLKGVDSTLKIQPAELGDSAMYLCASSTGQGDTDTQYFGPGTRLTVL.

This chain links TRBV6-1 with TRBJ2-4; the match to TRBD2 covers 10 bases. The DNA matches TRBJ2-7 better at its end, which makes the J call doubtful. The CDR3 covers 16 residues. CDR1 and CDR2 (germline): MNHNS, SASEGT. This chain's CDR3 is CASSEVAGGRSYEQYF. The CDR3 region has the DNA TGTGCCAGCAGTGAAGTAGCGGGGGGTCGTTCCTACGAGCAGTACTTC.

This clonotype was seen more than once but under ten times. The J gene is TRBJ2-5, the V gene TRBV10-3; no definite D call. Looked up from germline, CDR1 is ENHRY and CDR2 is SYGVKD. This CDR3 is 15 amino acids long. Trimming cost V 3 bases and J 3 bases, with 14 bases left between them. This CDR3 is CAISDFRANKETQYF. CDR3 bases: TGTGCCATCAGTGACTTTCGGGCTAATAAAGAGACCCAGTACTTC.

This clonotype was found many times. This sequence joins TRBV12-3 or TRBV12-4 and TRBJ2-1; D possibly corresponds to TRBD2 (6 bases). The CDR3 totals 12 residues. The V end was cut by 6 bases, the J end by 8 bases, with 11 bases between. Here the CDR3 DNA reads TGTGCCAGCAGCCTCCCGGGGGATGAGCAGTTCTTC. Translated: CASSLPGDEQFF.

This clonotype was seen more than once but under ten times. The chain is built from TRBV18 and TRBJ2-1; D uncertain. The germline gives CDR1 KGHSH, CDR2 LQKENI. V was clipped by 0 bases and J by 0 bases, with 12 bases between them. This CDR3 has 17 amino acids. Here the CDR3 reads CASSPPTGGSSYNEQFF. DNA for the CDR3: TGTGCCAGCTCACCACCGACGGGTGGTAGCTCCTACAATGAGCAGTTCTTC.

This clonotype has more than one count but fewer than ten. This chain connects TRBV6-5 to TRBJ2-1; D might be TRBD2 (6 bases). CDR3 length equals 17 residues. Trimming removed 0 bases at V and 1 base at J, with 13 bases between. Germline-derived CDR1 and CDR2 are MNHEY and SVGAGI. The DNA of the CDR3 is TGTGCCAGCAGTTACTCTAACCTAGCGCCGTCCTACAATGAGCAGTTCTTC. Translation: CASSYSNLAPSYNEQFF.

This clonotype has only a few counts. The V gene is TRBV7-2, the J gene TRBJ1-6, with TRBD1 as a possible D gene (6 bases). The length of the CDR3 is 16 residues. Trimming stripped 3 bases from V and 7 bases from J, with 16 bases between. Germline-derived CDR1 and CDR2 are SGHTA and FQGNSA. As DNA, the CDR3 is TGTGCCAGCAGCTTTTCAGGGACAAACAGGAATTCACCCCTCCACTTT. This codes for CASSFSGTNRNSPLHF.

In this sample, this clonotype turned up a few times. The gene calls are TRBV20-1 and TRBJ2-7; D is undetermined. The CDR3 runs 14 residues. Trimming took 0 bases from V and 2 from J, leaving 11 bases between them. Germline lookup yields CDR1 DFQATT and CDR2 SNEGSKA (reference sequence). The CDR3: CSARDTARPYEQYF. The CDR3 bases are TGCAGTGCTAGAGATACAGCCAGACCCTACGAGCAGTACTTC.

The chain employs TRBV6-1 and TRBJ2-3; a possible D gene is TRBD2 (5 bases). Germline CDR1 and CDR2: MNHNS and SASEGT. This CDR3 contains 19 residues. V was shortened by 3 bases and J by 2 bases, with 24 bases between the two germline ends. CDR3 residues: CASSDPWANRAENTDTQYF. The CDR3 DNA reads TGTGCCAGCAGTGATCCTTGGGCTAATAGAGCGGAAAACACAGATACGCAGTATTTT.